A selection of T cell receptor beta chains follows, all from one sample in a study of neoadjuvant anti-PD-1 for oral cavity cancer. Assay used: immunoSEQ multiplex PCR; TCRdb lists only in-frame clones, some missing. The data show roughly 13,000 clones, with 75% seen just once and roughly 2.2% held by the top ten. Sequences were derived from PBMCs, sampled after nivolumab (anti-PD-1) treatment. These receptors were obtained from a person aged 40 to 85 with oral cavity squamous cell carcinoma. The CDR3 runs from the conserved cysteine through the conserved F or W. Each record gives: clone size, J gene, V gene, D gene, CDR3 DNA, CDR3 protein. A D gene is named only where the DNA matches it firmly. Some rows mark clone size as missing; the rest say once, few, many or name a class of expanded clone.

abundance: -
j_gene: TRBJ2-7
v_gene: TRBV7-6
d_gene: TRBD2
CDR3nt: TGTGCCAGCAGCCAAAAGACTAGCAGCTACGAGCAGTACTTC
CDR3aa: CASSQKTSSYEQYF

abundance: few
j_gene: TRBJ1-3
v_gene: TRBV6-1
d_gene: TRBD1
CDR3nt: TGTGCCAGCAGGGACCGGGACAGGGCTGGAAACACCATATATTTT
CDR3aa: CASRDRDRAGNTIYF

abundance: -
j_gene: TRBJ1-5
v_gene: TRBV6-1
d_gene: TRBD1
CDR3nt: TGTGCCAGCAGTGAAGGGGGTGCACAGGGGACATGGCAGCCCCAGCATTTT
CDR3aa: CASSEGGAQGTWQPQHF

abundance: -
j_gene: TRBJ1-2
v_gene: TRBV6-1
d_gene: -
CDR3nt: TGTGCCAGCAAACCCACAGGGACCGCTAACTATGGCTACACCTTC
CDR3aa: CASKPTGTANYGYTF

abundance: -
j_gene: TRBJ1-2
v_gene: TRBV7-6
d_gene: TRBD1
CDR3nt: TGTGCCAGCAGCCATGACAGGGCGGCCGGCTACACCTTC
CDR3aa: CASSHDRAAGYTF

abundance: few
j_gene: TRBJ1-5
v_gene: TRBV7-9
d_gene: -
CDR3nt: TGTGCCAGCAGCTTACGAGGGGAATCGGAGCCCCAGCATTTT
CDR3aa: CASSLRGESEPQHF

abundance: -
j_gene: TRBJ1-1
v_gene: TRBV25-1
d_gene: -
CDR3nt: TGTGCCAGCAGTGAATCTGGGCGGCCGGGGAACACTGAAGCTTTCTTT
CDR3aa: CASSESGRPGNTEAFF

abundance: -
j_gene: TRBJ1-2
v_gene: TRBV2
d_gene: -
CDR3nt: TGTGCCAGCAAAACAGGGACCGCTAACTATGGCTACACCTTC
CDR3aa: CASKTGTANYGYTF

abundance: -
j_gene: TRBJ2-7
v_gene: TRBV15
d_gene: -
CDR3nt: TGTGCCACCAGCCACCTCGCAGGAGCCTACGAGCAGTACTTC
CDR3aa: CATSHLAGAYEQYF

abundance: medium-sized
j_gene: TRBJ1-1
v_gene: TRBV7-9
d_gene: TRBD1
CDR3nt: TGTGCCAGCAGCGATCGGACAGGGGCGCAGAACACTGAAGCTTTCTTT
CDR3aa: CASSDRTGAQNTEAFF

abundance: -
j_gene: TRBJ2-7
v_gene: TRBV11-2
d_gene: TRBD2
CDR3nt: TGTGCCAGCAGCTCCATCGGTGGACTAGCATACGAGCAGTACTTC
CDR3aa: CASSSIGGLAYEQYF

abundance: -
j_gene: TRBJ1-2
v_gene: TRBV7-8
d_gene: -
CDR3nt: TGTGCCAGCAGCTCCCGGGACACGGGCTATGGCTACACCTTC
CDR3aa: CASSSRDTGYGYTF

abundance: -
j_gene: TRBJ2-1
v_gene: TRBV27
d_gene: TRBD2
CDR3nt: TGTGCCAGCAGCCCAAAGGGGCTAGCGGGAGCCAATGAGCAGTTCTTC
CDR3aa: CASSPKGLAGANEQFF

abundance: -
j_gene: TRBJ2-5
v_gene: TRBV27
d_gene: TRBD1
CDR3nt: TGTGCCAGCAGTCTTCTGCCGACAGGGGTAGACCAAGAGACCCAGTACTTC
CDR3aa: CASSLLPTGVDQETQYF

abundance: once
j_gene: TRBJ2-7
v_gene: TRBV19
d_gene: -
CDR3nt: TGTGCCAGTAGTCCCGGGACGGGCCCCTACGAGCAGTACTTC
CDR3aa: CASSPGTGPYEQYF

abundance: once
j_gene: TRBJ1-1
v_gene: TRBV29-1
d_gene: -
CDR3nt: TGCAGCGTTGAAAGGGGAGGGGCTTTCTTT
CDR3aa: CSVERGGAFF

abundance: -
j_gene: TRBJ1-5
v_gene: TRBV10-1
d_gene: -
CDR3nt: TGCGCCAGCAGTGAGTCCGTTCGGTTACAATTCCGAACACAGGGAAATCAGCCCCAGCATTTT
CDR3aa: CASSESVRLQFRTQGNQPQHF

abundance: -
j_gene: TRBJ2-7
v_gene: TRBV6-5
d_gene: TRBD2
CDR3nt: TGTGCCAGCAGTTCCCCGGGACTAGCGGGAGACTACGAGCAGTACTTC
CDR3aa: CASSSPGLAGDYEQYF

abundance: -
j_gene: TRBJ2-1
v_gene: TRBV10-3
d_gene: TRBD2
CDR3nt: TGTGCCATCAGTGCTAGCGGGAGGGCCGATGAGCAGTTCTTC
CDR3aa: CAISASGRADEQFF

abundance: -
j_gene: TRBJ2-7
v_gene: TRBV11-1
d_gene: TRBD1
CDR3nt: TGTGCCAGCAGCTTAAGGGGACAGCACTACGAGCAGTACTTC
CDR3aa: CASSLRGQHYEQYF

abundance: -
j_gene: TRBJ2-3
v_gene: TRBV10-3
d_gene: TRBD2
CDR3nt: TGTGCCATCAGTGAGCCAATCGGGACTAGCGGGGGCACTAGCACAGATACGCAGTATTTT
CDR3aa: CAISEPIGTSGGTSTDTQYF

abundance: -
j_gene: TRBJ2-7
v_gene: TRBV27
d_gene: -
CDR3nt: TGTGCCAGCAGTTTATCGGCCAGCCTCGCCTCCTACGAGCAGTACTTC
CDR3aa: CASSLSASLASYEQYF

abundance: -
j_gene: TRBJ2-3
v_gene: TRBV28
d_gene: -
CDR3nt: TGTGCCAGCCCTCCATTGGCTAGCTTCCAGATAGATACGCAGTATTTT
CDR3aa: CASPPLASFQIDTQYF

abundance: -
j_gene: TRBJ2-1
v_gene: TRBV6-4
d_gene: -
CDR3nt: TGTGCCAGCGTTCCCCGGAGGATCAATGAGCAGTTCTTC
CDR3aa: CASVPRRINEQFF